The present T cell receptor (beta chain) was sequenced within a study of T cells in Graves' hyperthyroidism and ophthalmopathy. The sample holds many counts of this clonotype. Its antigen is undetermined. RNA transcripts gave rise to amplified TCR beta CDR3 regions. Initially, a first-round RT-PCR of the TCR CDR3 employed the HTBI primer set. MiXCR, applied by TCRdb to the multiplex PCR reads, yields one record per CDR3 protein. The sample contains about 500,000 distinct CDR3 sequences, about 15% of which appear only once. Study results and caveats: Most thyroid clonotypes that were expanded above 0.001 also turned up in blood. Patients with ophthalmopathy were separated from those with stable hyperthyroidism by a 13 V-J model.

The CDR3 runs 15 residues. Germline CDR1 is SGHTA and CDR2 is FQGTGA. The trim removed 3 bases at V and 3 bases at J, leaving 6 bases unmatched. This sequence joins TRBV7-3 and TRBJ2-3; TRBD1 aligns across 7 bases. The TCR was taken from a woman between 18 and 29 years old with Graves' ophthalmopathy. The sample taken for sequencing was blood. The CDR3, as DNA: TGTGCCAGCAGCTTGAAGAAGGGGGCGACAGATACGCAGTATTTT. Its translation is CASSLKKGATDTQYF.